Presented here are 30 T cell receptor beta chains from one specimen sequenced in a study of radiation and T cells in renal cell carcinoma. Time point: blood 4 weeks post-SBRT, at nephrectomy. The treatment is: 15 Gy SBRT to primary tumor, nephrectomy 4 weeks later. Produced via immunoSEQ multiplex PCR; TCRdb's table is partial and in-frame only. The repertoire holds approximately 43,000 clones, with 82% as singletons. The specimen comprised blood, sampled from a patient whose treatment included radiotherapy and nephrectomy. These receptors were collected from a woman between 70 and 85 years old with renal cell carcinoma.

The V gene is TRBV7-6, the J gene TRBJ1-1; 10 nucleotides match TRBD1. Germline values: CDR1 SGHVS, CDR2 FNYEAQ. The CDR3 has 16 residues. V lost 4 bases and J lost 0; bases outside the gene matches: 5. The CDR3 sequence is CASSSGTGVMNTEAFF. CDR3 nucleotides: TGTGCCAGCAGCTCCGGGACAGGGGTCATGAACACTGAAGCTTTCTTT.

The rearrangement uses TRBV9 and TRBJ2-5; perhaps TRBD2 as D (6 bases). Trimming took 0 bases from V and 5 from J, leaving 11 bases between them. CDR1 and CDR2 (germline): SGDLS, YYNGEE. The CDR3 has 14 amino acids. CDR3 sequence: CASSVDGGVETQYF. The CDR3 nucleotides are TGTGCCAGCAGCGTAGATGGAGGGGTCGAGACCCAGTACTTC.

The rearrangement uses TRBV2 and TRBJ1-1; 8 bases fit TRBD1. The germline CDR1 and CDR2 sequences are SNHLY and FYNNEI. The ends lost 8 bases at V and 9 bases at J; junction bases unmatched: 11. The CDR3 length is 13 residues. For the CDR3, the DNA is TGTGCCAGCTCTCCGGATCGACAGGGGAAAGCTTTCTTT. Its protein product is CASSPDRQGKAFF.

This clone showed up just once. This chain links TRBV15 with TRBJ2-3, with D perhaps TRBD1 (5 bases). Trimming removed 6 bases from V and 2 bases from J, with 12 bases in between. CDR3 length: 14 amino acids. Germline lookup yields CDR1 LNHNV and CDR2 YYDKDF (reference sequence). The CDR3 loop reads CATSQGVNTDTQYF. CDR3 coding DNA: TGTGCCACCAGTCAGGGCGTCAACACAGATACGCAGTATTTT.

The sample holds a few counts of this clone. CDR3 residues: CASSFSGPTDTQYF. Written as DNA, the CDR3 is TGTGCCAGCAGCTTCAGCGGCCCCACAGATACGCAGTATTTT. This chain links TRBV7-2 with TRBJ2-3; TRBD2 might be the D (5 bases). CDR3 size: 14 residues. The V end was cut by 3 bases, the J end by 2 bases, with 9 bases between. CDR1 and CDR2 from the germline V gene are SGHTA and FQGNSA.

This chain uses TRBV7-2 with TRBJ2-7, with D maybe TRBD1 (6 bases). V lost 3 bases, J lost 6 bases, and 12 bases lay in between. CDR3 length: 13 amino acids. Germline V gene data show CDR1 as SGHTA and CDR2 as FQGNSA. CDR3 bases: TGTGCCAGCAGCTTTCCACAGGGTCGCGAGCAGTACTTC. This encodes CASSFPQGREQYF.

The J gene is TRBJ2-1, the V gene TRBV5-6; possible D gene TRBD2, 8 bases. Trimming took 4 bases from V and 6 from J, leaving 20 bases between them. CDR1 and CDR2 from the germline V gene are SGHDT and YYEEEE. The CDR3 covers 16 residues. The CDR3 sequence is CASSRTGTSGSNEQFF. In DNA, the CDR3 is TGTGCCAGCAGCCGGACAGGAACTAGCGGTTCCAATGAGCAGTTCTTC.

The chain carries TRBV4-1 and TRBJ1-4, with 9 positions matching TRBD1. The CDR3 has 20 amino acids. Germline lookup yields CDR1 MGHRA and CDR2 YSYEKL. With V trimmed by 0 bases and J by 0 bases, 11 bases remained unmatched. For the CDR3, the DNA is TGCGCCAGCAGCCAAGATCGGGCCGGGACAGGGTTCGCAACTAATGAAAAACTGTTTTTT. Translating it yields CASSQDRAGTGFATNEKLFF.

J is TRBJ2-3 and V is TRBV20-1; no reliable D call. V shed 6 bases and J shed 6 bases, with 10 bases lying between them. Germline V gene sequence: CDR1 DFQATT, CDR2 SNEGSKA (reference sequence). The CDR3 loop spans 11 amino acids. The CDR3 loop is CSATTWDTQYF. The CDR3 region has the DNA TGCAGTGCCACCACGTGGGATACGCAGTATTTT.

The chain couples TRBV10-3 to TRBJ1-2; weak D call: TRBD1 (5 bases). This CDR3 spans 11 amino acids. V was shortened by 4 bases and J by 7 bases, with 7 bases between the two germline ends. Germline values: CDR1 ENHRY, CDR2 SYGVKD. The CDR3 loop reads CAISVGGGYTF. The CDR3 nucleotides read TGTGCCATCAGTGTCGGGGGTGGCTACACCTTC.

The gene calls are TRBV5-6 and TRBJ2-1, with D possibly being TRBD1 (6 bases). The CDR3 sequence is 16 residues long. V was clipped by 5 bases and J by 7 bases, with 22 bases between them. CDR1 is SGHDT, CDR2 YYEEEE, per germline. The CDR3 nucleotides read TGTGCCAGCAGTTTTACCCTCACAGGGCTGCTAAATGAGCAGTTCTTC. As protein: CASSFTLTGLLNEQFF.

This rearrangement joins TRBV11-2 to TRBJ2-2, with 7 nucleotides matching TRBD1. Losses at the gene ends were 5 bases for V and 7 bases for J; bases not matched to a gene: 19. Per germline, CDR1 SGHAT and CDR2 FQNNGV. CDR3 length: 18 amino acids. The CDR3 nucleotides read TGTGCCAGCAGCCCTAGTGGACGACAGGGAGCTGTAATCGGGGAGCTGTTTTTT. Residues: CASSPSGRQGAVIGELFF.

The CDR3 spells CASSLVTASGNTIYF. The CDR3 bases are TGTGCCAGCAGCTTGGTGACGGCCTCTGGAAACACCATATATTTT. The chain recombines TRBV5-5 with TRBJ1-3; D unresolved. The CDR3 consists of 15 residues. Germline V gene lookup returns CDR1 SGHKS and CDR2 YYEKEE (reference sequence). V shed 0 bases and J shed 0 bases, with 7 bases lying between them.

This clone has only one observation. The chain couples TRBV5-1 to TRBJ2-2; weak D call: TRBD1 (6 bases). This CDR3 spans 15 amino acids. V was shortened by 7 bases and J by 3 bases, with 16 bases between the two germline ends. CDR1 SGHRS and CDR2 YFSETQ come from the germline V gene. This CDR3 reads CASLSHRDYTGELFF. The CDR3 DNA reads as TGCGCCAGCTTGTCCCACAGGGATTACACCGGGGAGCTGTTTTTT.

V and J are TRBV6-1 and TRBJ1-4, with a tentative D call TRBD1 (6 bases). The V gene's germline CDR1 is MNHNS and CDR2 SASEGT. V was shortened by 3 bases and J by 5 bases, with 10 bases between the two germline ends. This CDR3 has 14 amino acids. The CDR3 sequence is CASSDTGRNEKLFF. CDR3 nucleotides: TGTGCCAGCAGTGATACAGGGCGCAATGAAAAACTGTTTTTT.

The chain joins TRBV7-9 to TRBJ2-3; D is ambiguous. Germline V CDR1 and CDR2: SEHNR, FQNEAQ (reference sequence). V shed 8 bases and J shed 2 bases, with 11 bases lying between them. The CDR3 consists of 13 residues. This chain's CDR3 is CASGPADTDTQYF. Here the CDR3 DNA reads TGTGCCAGCGGACCAGCAGACACAGATACGCAGTATTTT.

The count of this clone is one. The chain carries TRBV7-2 and TRBJ2-1; D call uncertain. The CDR3 has 14 amino acids. Between the trimmed V and J ends, which lost 4 bases and 9 bases, there was a span of 16 bases. The V gene's germline CDR1 is SGHTA and CDR2 FQGNSA. Written as DNA, the CDR3 is TGTGCCAGCAGCTCCGGGCCTCCCCGGAGTGAGCAGTTCTTC. Protein product: CASSSGPPRSEQFF.

The CDR3 loop reads CASSLFEEQFF. The DNA for the CDR3 is TGTGCCAGCAGCCTTTTTGAGGAGCAGTTCTTC. The V call is TRBV13, the J call TRBJ2-1; no clear D gene. CDR3 length equals 11 residues. The V gene's germline CDR1 is PRHDT and CDR2 FYEKMQ (reference sequence). V dropped 5 bases and J dropped 10 bases, with 9 bases sitting between them.

The rearrangement links TRBV7-8 to TRBJ1-3; D unclear. With 1 base removed from V and 0 bases from J, the gap between germline ends came to 4 bases. Per germline, CDR1 SGHVS and CDR2 FQNEAQ. There are 14 residues in the CDR3. DNA of the CDR3: TGTGCCAGCAGCTTAGACTCCTCTGGAAACACCATATATTTT. Protein: CASSLDSSGNTIYF.

The CDR3 nucleotides read TGTGCCAGCAGCTTATTGGGGGCTCAGGACGAGCAGTACTTC. It yields the protein CASSLLGAQDEQYF. The V call is TRBV7-9, the J call TRBJ2-7; D possibly corresponds to TRBD1 (6 bases). The germline V gene has CDR1 SEHNR and CDR2 FQNEAQ (reference sequence). V shed 2 bases and J shed 5 bases, with 13 bases lying between them. This CDR3 has 14 residues.

The gene calls are TRBV7-6 and TRBJ1-1; no clear D. The CDR3 contains 15 residues. Germline lookup yields CDR1 SGHVS and CDR2 FNYEAQ. V lost 5 bases and J lost 2, with 15 bases in between. The CDR3, as DNA: TGTGCCAGCAGCCACAGAAGCAGTACAAACACTGAAGCTTTCTTT. It is translated as CASSHRSSTNTEAFF.

The chain combines TRBV2 with TRBJ2-1; D is ambiguous. In germline, CDR1 is SNHLY, CDR2 FYNNEI. Trimming pared 6 bases from V and 0 bases from J, leaving 6 bases between. The CDR3 spans 13 residues. This chain's CDR3 is CASRLSSYNEQFF. CDR3 sequence (DNA): TGTGCCAGCAGGCTCAGCTCCTACAATGAGCAGTTCTTC.

This sequence joins TRBV27 and TRBJ2-3, with 9 bases lining up with TRBD2. CDR1 MNHEY and CDR2 SMNVEV come from the germline V gene (reference sequence). The CDR3 length is 16 residues. Trimming cost V 5 bases and J 0 bases; bases outside gene matches: 6. The CDR3 region is CASSPYSGGSTDTQYF. In DNA form, the CDR3 reads TGTGCCAGCAGTCCCTATAGCGGGGGAAGCACAGATACGCAGTATTTT.

This clone has only one observation. This chain connects TRBV2 to TRBJ1-6; 9 nucleotides line up with TRBD1. The junction had 7 bases not matched to a gene; V was cut back by 6 bases and J by 7 bases. The CDR3 sequence is 15 residues long. Germline V gene data show CDR1 as SNHLY and CDR2 as FYNNEI. The chain's CDR3 is CASRESGTGNSPLHF. CDR3 coding DNA: TGTGCCAGCAGGGAATCCGGGACAGGGAATTCACCCCTCCACTTT.

The chain uses TRBV7-6 and TRBJ2-7, with a tentative D call TRBD1 (6 bases). The CDR3 loop spans 14 amino acids. Germline assignment: CDR1 SGHVS and CDR2 FNYEAQ. Trimming took off 1 base at V and 2 bases at J, with 9 bases between the two ends. The CDR3 loop is CASSLVQGAYEQYF. In DNA, the CDR3 is TGTGCCAGCAGCTTAGTACAGGGCGCCTACGAGCAGTACTTC. The full variable domain, with the rest looked up from reference TRBV7-6 and TRBJ2-7, is GAGVSQSPRYKVTKRGQDVALRCDPISGHVSLYWYRQALGQGPEFLTYFNYEAQQDKSGLPNDRFSAERPEGSISTLTIQRTEQRDSAMYRCASSLVQGAYEQYFGPGTRLTVT.

This clone came up a few times. Written as DNA, the CDR3 is TGCGCCAGCAGGGTGGGACTGGGGGCCCAGTACTTC. This sequence encodes CASRVGLGAQYF. The chain links TRBV10-2 to TRBJ2-5; D possibly corresponds to TRBD2 (6 bases). With 6 bases removed from V and 9 bases from J, the gap between germline ends came to 14 bases. The germline V gene has CDR1 WSHSY and CDR2 SAAADI. The CDR3 sequence is 12 residues long.

This chain connects TRBV29-1 to TRBJ1-3, with D perhaps matching TRBD1 (5 bases). Germline CDR1 and CDR2: SQVTM and ANQGSEA. V lost 5 bases and J lost 4, with 9 bases in between. The CDR3 is made up of 12 amino acids. CDR3 loop: CSVQGAGNTIYF. The CDR3 nucleotides read TGCAGCGTTCAAGGGGCCGGAAACACCATATATTTT.

The chain employs TRBV5-3 and TRBJ2-5; no clear D. TRBV5-3 is treated as an ORF (open reading frame) with a function not yet certain. The CDR3 runs 14 residues. Trimming left V 0 bases short and J 0 bases short, with 6 bases between. CDR3 sequence (DNA): TGTGCCAGAAGCTTGGAACAAAACCAAGAGACCCAGTACTTC. The encoded protein is CARSLEQNQETQYF.

The chain recombines TRBV7-9 with TRBJ2-2; no definite D call. The ends were cut back, 4 bases at V and 1 base at J, with 7 bases in the middle. The CDR3 runs 14 residues. Germline CDR1 is SEHNR and CDR2 is FQNEAQ (reference sequence). CDR3 DNA: TGTGCCAGCAGCTCCGAGCGGAACACCGGGGAGCTGTTTTTT. It encodes CASSSERNTGELFF.

The CDR3 bases are TGTGCCAGCAGCCAAGTAGGGGGGAATCAGCCCCAGCATTTT. Residues: CASSQVGGNQPQHF. The V gene is TRBV4-2, the J gene TRBJ1-5, with TRBD1 as a possible D gene (6 bases). There are 14 residues in the CDR3. In germline, CDR1 is LGHNA, CDR2 YNFKEQ. The V and J ends lost 1 base and 4 bases respectively, with 8 bases between them.